A selection of T cell receptor beta chains follows, all from one sample in a study of T cell repertoires in cytomegalovirus infection. One entry per CDR3 protein results from TCRdb running MiXCR on the reads. The sample lists hundreds of thousands of distinct CDR3 sequences; roughly 36% were seen once. Their cognate antigens are unknown. The sample was cultured PBMCs, taken from culture after CMV antigen stimulation. The receptors derive from a human donor in good health (CMV status not recorded). Some clones in this sample may be carry-over from other donors' samples. The CDR3 runs from the conserved cysteine through the conserved F or W. D genes are given only for firm matches. A clone size is listed for some rows: how often the clone was seen (once, few, many), or a class if it is expanded.

V gene,clone size,J gene,CDR3 length,D gene,CDR3 DNA,CDR3 protein
TRBV4-2,.,TRBJ2-6,17,.,TGTGCCAGCAGCCCTCTAGCGAGAGACTCTGGGGCCAACGTCCTGACTTTC,CASSPLARDSGANVLTF
TRBV5-4,few,TRBJ2-1,13,.,TGTGCCAGCATAGGTGACAACTACAATGAGCAGTTCTTC,CASIGDNYNEQFF
TRBV6-2/TRBV6-3,.,TRBJ1-5,11,.,TGTGCCACTGGAAGGGCTCAGCCCCAGCATTTT,CATGRAQPQHF
TRBV19,.,TRBJ1-1,15,.,TGTGCCAGTAGTATCCAAACCTTTGTGGACACTGAAGCTTTCTTT,CASSIQTFVDTEAFF
TRBV7-8,many,TRBJ2-3,17,TRBD2,TGTGCCAGCCAGGCAGGGAGGACTAGCGGGGGCACAGATACGCAGTATTTT,CASQAGRTSGGTDTQYF
TRBV19,.,TRBJ2-2,14,.,TGTGCCAGTAGTCCATCTGACTTCCACGGGGAGCTGTTTTTT,CASSPSDFHGELFF
TRBV11-2,.,TRBJ2-1,16,TRBD2,TGTGCCAGCAGCTACACTAGCGGGAGGCTTTACAATGAGCAGTTCTTC,CASSYTSGRLYNEQFF
TRBV2,.,TRBJ2-1,11,.,TGTGCCAGCTCCCCCGAGGAGGGGACCCTCTTC,CASSPEEGTLF
TRBV6-1,.,TRBJ1-4,15,.,TGTGCCAGCAGTGAAGCCCGGGCAACAGTTGGAAAACTGTTTTTT,CASSEARATVGKLFF
TRBV20-1,.,TRBJ2-3,13,TRBD2,TGCAGTGTAACTAGCGGGGGGCGCGATACGCAGTATTTT,CSVTSGGRDTQYF
TRBV30,.,TRBJ1-1,14,.,TGTGCCTGGACCACGACAACTGGGAACACTGAAGCTTTCTTT,CAWTTTTGNTEAFF
TRBV12-3/TRBV12-4,few,TRBJ2-5,14,TRBD2,TGTGCCAGCAGCGGTGCGGGAGTCGACGGGACCCAGTACTTC,CASSGAGVDGTQYF
TRBV11-3,.,TRBJ2-1,15,TRBD2,TGTGCCAGCAGCTTAGTTAGCGGCGGGAGGGCCCAGCAGTTCTTC,CASSLVSGGRAQQFF
TRBV4-1,.,TRBJ2-3,15,TRBD2,TGCGCCAGCAGCCTCGCGGGGGGGGACGGAGATACGCAGTATTTT,CASSLAGGDGDTQYF
TRBV6-2/TRBV6-3,few,TRBJ1-4,17,TRBD1,TGTGCCAGCAGCCAAACGGTCCTCCAGGGGGCGGCGGAAAAACTGTTTTTT,CASSQTVLQGAAEKLFF
TRBV5-1,.,TRBJ2-2,13,.,TGCGCCAGCAGCTTGTTTCCTACCGGGGAGCTGTTTTTT,CASSLFPTGELFF
TRBV10-3,.,TRBJ2-7,15,TRBD2,TGTGCCATCGGCCAGACTAGCGGATCCCTCTACGAGCAGTACTTC,CAIGQTSGSLYEQYF
TRBV6-5,.,TRBJ1-2,16,.,TGTGCCAGCAGTTTTACACGTTCCCTAGCTAACTATGGCTACACCTTC,CASSFTRSLANYGYTF
TRBV20-1,.,TRBJ2-3,16,.,TGCAGTGCTAGAGACCGGGGACAAGCGGTCACAGATACGCAGTATTTT,CSARDRGQAVTDTQYF
TRBV2,.,TRBJ1-2,15,.,TGTGCCAGCAGTGAAGCGCTTGCAGACTTCTATGGCTACACCTTC,CASSEALADFYGYTF
TRBV7-9,.,TRBJ1-2,16,.,TGTGCCAGCAGCTTCCCCGGGGATCCTTCCCTTGGTGGCTACACCTTC,CASSFPGDPSLGGYTF
TRBV14,few,TRBJ1-1,13,.,TGTGCCAGCAGCCAAGAAATGTACACTGAAGCTTTCTTT,CASSQEMYTEAFF
TRBV20-1,.,TRBJ2-7,14,.,TGCAGTGCTAGAGATAGGTTTGGTGGCTACGAGCAGTACTTC,CSARDRFGGYEQYF
TRBV6-8,few,TRBJ1-6,15,.,TGTGCCAGCAGTTACTCGACCTTAGGGTATTCACCCCTCCACTTT,CASSYSTLGYSPLHF
TRBV7-2,.,TRBJ1-2,15,.,TGTGCCAGCAGCTTAGCGGGCAGTCTCGGCTATGGCTACACCTTC,CASSLAGSLGYGYTF
TRBV20-1,few,TRBJ2-5,14,TRBD2,TGCAGTGCTAGAGATTTTAGCGGGGGGGAGACCCAGTACTTC,CSARDFSGGETQYF
TRBV20-1,.,TRBJ1-6,13,.,TGCAGTGCCTCCCCGGACCCAAATTCACCCCTCCACTTT,CSASPDPNSPLHF
TRBV7-2,many,TRBJ2-3,14,.,TGTGCCAGCAGACAAGGACCTAGCACAGATACGCAGTATTTT,CASRQGPSTDTQYF
TRBV11-3,.,TRBJ2-7,18,.,TGTGCCAGCAGCTCCCCGGGGGTGAGGAGACAACCTTCCTACGAGCAGTACTTC,CASSSPGVRRQPSYEQYF
TRBV7-2,.,TRBJ2-3,13,.,TGTGCCAGCACCGCCTTTGGGACAGATACGCAGTATTTT,CASTAFGTDTQYF
TRBV2,.,TRBJ2-7,15,.,TGTGCCAGCAGTCCGGGCCCACCAGGGATACACGAGCAGTACTTC,CASSPGPPGIHEQYF
TRBV7-2,few,TRBJ2-3,12,.,TGTGCCAGCAGCGAGAACACAGATACGCAGTATTTT,CASSENTDTQYF
TRBV24-1,.,TRBJ2-3,15,.,TGTGCCACCAGTGCGGCAGGGGAAGGCACAGATACGCAGTATTTT,CATSAAGEGTDTQYF
TRBV7-2,many,TRBJ2-3,15,.,TGTGCCAGCAGCTCGAGAGAGTGGGGCACAGATACGCAGTATTTT,CASSSREWGTDTQYF
TRBV28,.,TRBJ2-7,14,.,TGTGCCAGCAGTTTATGGTCGAGGGCGAATGAGCAGTACTTC,CASSLWSRANEQYF
TRBV5-1,few,TRBJ1-2,12,.,TGCGCCAGCAGCACCGGACGGGAAGGCTACACCTTC,CASSTGREGYTF
TRBV7-6,.,TRBJ1-5,17,TRBD1,TGTGCCAGCAGCTTAGGGCTGACAGGGGGCGCGGGGCAGCCCCAGCATTTT,CASSLGLTGGAGQPQHF
TRBV5-1,.,TRBJ2-5,15,.,TGCGCCAGCAGCTTCACTGACAGGCCCCAAGAGACCCAGTACTTC,CASSFTDRPQETQYF
TRBV5-1,.,TRBJ1-1,16,.,TGCGCCAGCAGCTTTGATCCCGGGACGACCGACTCTGAAGCTTTCTTT,CASSFDPGTTDSEAFF
TRBV19,.,TRBJ1-1,17,.,TGTGCCAGTAGTATAGATCGCTGGGAATACATGAACACTGAAGCTTTCTTT,CASSIDRWEYMNTEAFF
TRBV7-2,many,TRBJ2-3,15,.,TGTGCCAGCAGCTTAGTCAGCGGGAGCACAGATACGCAGTATTTT,CASSLVSGSTDTQYF
TRBV7-2,few,TRBJ2-3,14,TRBD1,TGTGCCAGCAGCCGGGACAGATTCACAGATACGCAGTATTTT,CASSRDRFTDTQYF
TRBV10-3,.,TRBJ2-6,16,.,TGTGCCCCCCAGGGATCGGGAAGCTCTGGGGCCAACGTCCTGACTTTC,CAPQGSGSSGANVLTF
TRBV19,.,TRBJ1-2,13,.,TGTGCCAGTAGTATCCCACAGCGCTATGGCTACACCTTC,CASSIPQRYGYTF
TRBV11-2,.,TRBJ2-2,17,TRBD1,TGTGCCAGCAGACAGGGACAGGACTCGCTGGGTGGCGGGGAGCTGTTTTTT,CASRQGQDSLGGGELFF
TRBV5-1,.,TRBJ2-1,14,.,TGCGCCAGCAGCTCGAGGCAGTTCCTAGACGAGCAGTTCTTC,CASSSRQFLDEQFF
TRBV10-3,few,TRBJ2-3,15,TRBD2,TGTGCCATCATGAGTCTAGCGGGAAGGGCAGATACGCAGTATTTT,CAIMSLAGRADTQYF
TRBV7-3,.,TRBJ2-3,14,TRBD2,TGTGCCAGCAGCTCAGCGGGGGACACAGATACGCAGTATTTT,CASSSAGDTDTQYF
TRBV12-3/TRBV12-4,many,TRBJ2-3,16,.,TGTGCCAGCAGTCCAAGTCATATATGGGGCACAGATACGCAGTATTTT,CASSPSHIWGTDTQYF
TRBV19,few,TRBJ2-3,15,TRBD2,TGTGCCAGCGCCCTCGGGACTACTCGCACAGATACGCAGTATTTT,CASALGTTRTDTQYF
TRBV6-6,many,TRBJ1-3,18,.,TGTGCCAGCAGTTACTCTATTAGCCAGGAGCACTCTGGAAACACCATATATTTT,CASSYSISQEHSGNTIYF
TRBV7-9,.,TRBJ2-2,14,.,TGTGCCAGCAGCTTCGGGGTGAACACCGGGGAGCTGTTTTTT,CASSFGVNTGELFF